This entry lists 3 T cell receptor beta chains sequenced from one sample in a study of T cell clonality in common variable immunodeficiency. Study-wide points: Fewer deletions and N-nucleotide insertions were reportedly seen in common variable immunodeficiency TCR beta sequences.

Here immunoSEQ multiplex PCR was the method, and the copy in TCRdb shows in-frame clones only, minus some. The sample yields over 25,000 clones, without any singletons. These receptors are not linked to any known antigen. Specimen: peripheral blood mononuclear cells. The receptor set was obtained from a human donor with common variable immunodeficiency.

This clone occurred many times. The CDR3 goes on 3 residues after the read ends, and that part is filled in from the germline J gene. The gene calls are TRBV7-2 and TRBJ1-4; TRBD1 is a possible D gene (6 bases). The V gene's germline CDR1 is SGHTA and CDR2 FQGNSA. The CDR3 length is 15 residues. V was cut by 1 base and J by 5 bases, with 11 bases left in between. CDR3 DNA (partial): TGTGCCAGCAGCTTAGTCAAGGGGGGGAATGAAAAA. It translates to CASSLVKGGNEK. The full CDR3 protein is CASSLVKGGNEKLFF.

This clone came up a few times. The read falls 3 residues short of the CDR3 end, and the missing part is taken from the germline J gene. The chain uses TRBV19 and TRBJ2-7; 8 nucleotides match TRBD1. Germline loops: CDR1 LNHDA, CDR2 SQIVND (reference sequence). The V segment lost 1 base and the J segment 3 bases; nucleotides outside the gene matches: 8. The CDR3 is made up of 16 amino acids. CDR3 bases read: TGTGCCAGTAGTATAGGGGGCGGGACAGGCAGCTACGAG. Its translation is CASSIGGGTGSYE. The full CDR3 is CASSIGGGTGSYEQYF.

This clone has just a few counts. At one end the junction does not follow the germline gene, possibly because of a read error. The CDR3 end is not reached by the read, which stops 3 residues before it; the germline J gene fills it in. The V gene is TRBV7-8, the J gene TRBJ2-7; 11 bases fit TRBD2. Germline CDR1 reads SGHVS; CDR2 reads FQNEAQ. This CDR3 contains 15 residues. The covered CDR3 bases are TGTGCCAGCAGCATAGCGGGGGGGACTTTCTACGAG. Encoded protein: CASSIAGGTFYE. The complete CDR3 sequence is CASSIAGGTFYEQYF.